Detailed here is one T cell receptor beta chain. V lost 6 bases and J lost 4, with 13 bases in between. The CDR3 extends over 14 amino acids. The data were obtained in a study of response to subunit inactivated influenza vaccine. One entry per CDR3 protein, called by TCRdb with MiXCR from the RT-PCR reads. The repertoire includes about 480,000 distinct CDR3 sequences, roughly 27% of them detected once, and 1.5% to 2% sits in the top ten. J is TRBJ2-1 and V is TRBV12-3 or TRBV12-4, with D possibly being TRBD1 or TRBD2 (5 bases each). This TCR was recovered from a man aged 50 to 59 who received an inactivated influenza vaccine. Sequenced here: CD4+ T cells sorted from PBMCs, sampled about 5 days after vaccination. The CDR3 coding sequence is TGTGCCAGCAGCTGGCAGAGGGGTTACAATGAGCAGTTCTTC. Translating gives CASSWQRGYNEQFF.